Shown below are 10 T cell receptor beta chains from a single sample sequenced in a study of Graves' ophthalmopathy and Graves' hyperthyroidism. From RNA, the CDR3 regions of TCR beta chains were amplified and sequenced. RT-PCR in the first round used HTBI primers; a second-round multiplex PCR followed. TCRdb reprocessed the multiplex PCR reads via MiXCR and lists one record per CDR3 protein. The table lists about 700,000 distinct CDR3 sequences, roughly two fifths of them singletons, with over 2.5% in the top ten. The source material was peripheral blood. The receptors stem from an adult man with Graves' ophthalmopathy.

The chain couples TRBV15 to TRBJ2-7; D is unresolved. The CDR3 extends over 14 amino acids. Germline assignment: CDR1 LNHNV and CDR2 YYDKDF (reference sequence). The ends were cut back, 1 base at V and 1 base at J, with 8 bases in the middle. CDR3 DNA: TGTGCCACCAGCAGAGGTGCGTTATCCTACGAGCAGTACTTC. It is translated as CATSRGALSYEQYF.

This clonotype appeared many times. The chain is built from TRBV7-6 and TRBJ2-7; a weak D match, TRBD1 (6 bases). The length of the CDR3 is 14 residues. The ends were cut back, 2 bases at V and 2 bases at J, with 10 bases in the middle. CDR1 SGHVS and CDR2 FNYEAQ come from the germline V gene. CDR3 nucleotides: TGTGCCAGCAGCTTAACCGGACAGACCTACGAGCAGTACTTC. It yields the protein CASSLTGQTYEQYF.

Many counts were recorded for this clonotype. The chain has TRBV2 and TRBJ2-2; D is possibly TRBD2 (6 bases). V was pared by 3 bases and J by 5 bases, with 13 bases between. Germline CDR1 reads SNHLY; CDR2 reads FYNNEI. The CDR3 runs 15 residues. In DNA form, the CDR3 reads TGTGCCAGCAGTGAGCGGGACCCGAGGACCGGGGAGCTGTTTTTT. Protein: CASSERDPRTGELFF.

Many counts were recorded for this clonotype. The chain uses TRBV6-5 and TRBJ1-6, with a weak D call TRBD1 (5 bases). Trimming cost V 6 bases and J 4 bases, with 10 bases left between them. The CDR3 is 14 amino acids. From germline, CDR1 is MNHEY and CDR2 SVGAGI. This CDR3 is CASSRGRYNSPLHF. Here the CDR3 DNA reads TGTGCCAGCAGCCGGGGACGGTATAATTCACCCCTCCACTTT.

The chain uses TRBV2 and TRBJ2-7, with D tentatively TRBD2 (6 bases). The germline gives CDR1 SNHLY, CDR2 FYNNEI. Trimming took off 1 base at V and 5 bases at J, with 12 bases between the two ends. CDR3 length equals 14 residues. The CDR3 loop is CASSEGGEYHEQYF. The DNA of the CDR3 is TGTGCCAGCAGTGAAGGGGGGGAATACCACGAGCAGTACTTC. The full variable domain, completed using reference TRBV2 and TRBJ2-7, is EPEVTQTPSHQVTQMGQEVILRCVPISNHLYFYWYRQILGQKVEFLVSFYNNEISEKSEIFDDQFSVERPDGSNFTLKIRSTKLEDSAMYFCASSEGGEYHEQYFGPGTRLTVT.

Concerning this clonotype: In this CDR3 the conserved last residue, phenylalanine or tryptophan, is missing, so a read error is likely. V gene TRBV19 combines with J gene TRBJ2-5; possible D gene TRBD2, 6 bases. The CDR3 loop spans 18 amino acids. The germline V and J ends were trimmed by 3 bases and 2 bases, with 22 bases remaining between them. Germline V gene data show CDR1 as LNHDA and CDR2 as SQIVND (reference sequence). The CDR3 DNA is TGTGCCAGTAGTATGGGGCAGGATGGCGGAGGGTATCAAGAGACCCAGTACCTC. Translating it yields CASSMGQDGGGYQETQYL.

This clonotype was observed at least ten times. The chain carries TRBV6-1 and TRBJ2-7; D possibly corresponds to TRBD2 (7 bases). The CDR3 runs to 11 residues. The ends were cut back, 11 bases at V and 6 bases at J, with 14 bases in the middle. CDR1 MNHNS and CDR2 SASEGT come from the germline V gene. The CDR3 loop reads CAGNREGEQYF. The CDR3 bases are TGTGCCGGGAACAGGGAGGGCGAGCAGTACTTC.

The rearrangement joins TRBV2 to TRBJ1-5; a weak D match, TRBD1 (5 bases). Germline-derived CDR1 and CDR2 are SNHLY and FYNNEI. Trimming stripped 6 bases from V and 6 bases from J, with 9 bases between. This CDR3 has 12 amino acids. Written as DNA, the CDR3 is TGTGCCAGCAGGGGGGGTTTTCAGCCCCAGCATTTT. Residues: CASRGGFQPQHF. Based on the CDR3 plus reference TRBV2 and TRBJ1-5, the full variable domain is EPEVTQTPSHQVTQMGQEVILRCVPISNHLYFYWYRQILGQKVEFLVSFYNNEISEKSEIFDDQFSVERPDGSNFTLKIRSTKLEDSAMYFCASRGGFQPQHFGDGTRLSIL.

This clonotype was detected ten times or more. This chain joins TRBV29-1 and TRBJ1-2, with D tentatively TRBD1 (5 bases). The V end was cut by 3 bases, the J end by 9 bases, with 8 bases between. CDR3 length: 10 residues. Germline CDR1 SQVTM, CDR2 ANQGSEA. CDR3 nucleotides: TGCAGCGTTGAGGAGGGGCGCTACACCTTC. Translated, it gives CSVEEGRYTF.

J is TRBJ1-5 and V is TRBV15, with TRBD1 matching over 8 bases. The CDR3 has 17 amino acids. V was clipped by 3 bases and J by 6 bases; unmatched bases: 13. Germline assignment: CDR1 LNHNV and CDR2 YYDKDF (reference sequence). The CDR3 coding sequence is TGTGCCACCAGCAGTGACAGGGGAGTCGGGCAGGGTCAGCCCCAGCATTTT. Encoded protein: CATSSDRGVGQGQPQHF.